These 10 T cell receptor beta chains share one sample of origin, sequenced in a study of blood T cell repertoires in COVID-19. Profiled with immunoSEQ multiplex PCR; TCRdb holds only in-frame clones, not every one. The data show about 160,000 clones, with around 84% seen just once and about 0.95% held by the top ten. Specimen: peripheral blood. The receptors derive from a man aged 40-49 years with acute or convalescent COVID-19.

The CDR3: CASSSHDGVNEKLFF. The CDR3 DNA sequence: TGTGCCAGCAGCAGCCATGACGGAGTAAATGAAAAACTGTTTTTT. The V call is TRBV5-5, the J call TRBJ1-4; D unresolved. Germline-derived CDR1 and CDR2 are SGHKS and YYEKEE (reference sequence). Trimming shortened V by 4 bases and J by 5 bases, and 15 bases separated the two germline ends. This CDR3 has 15 amino acids.

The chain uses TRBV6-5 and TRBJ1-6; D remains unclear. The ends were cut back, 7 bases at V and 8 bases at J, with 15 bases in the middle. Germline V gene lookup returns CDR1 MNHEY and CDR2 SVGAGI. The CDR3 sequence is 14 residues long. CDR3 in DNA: TGTGCCAGCAAGATGACGGGATTTGATTCACCCCTCCACTTT. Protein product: CASKMTGFDSPLHF.

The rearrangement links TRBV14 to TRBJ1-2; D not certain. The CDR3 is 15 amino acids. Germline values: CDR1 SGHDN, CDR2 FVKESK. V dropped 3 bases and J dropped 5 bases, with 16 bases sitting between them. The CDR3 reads CASSHEDETGYGYTF. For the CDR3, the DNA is TGTGCCAGCAGCCACGAGGATGAGACGGGTTATGGCTACACCTTC.

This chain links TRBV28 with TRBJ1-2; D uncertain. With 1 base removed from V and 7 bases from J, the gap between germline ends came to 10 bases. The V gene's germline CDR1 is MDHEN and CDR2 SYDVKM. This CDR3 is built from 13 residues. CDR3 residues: CASSLSEGTGYTF. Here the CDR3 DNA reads TGTGCCAGCAGTTTATCGGAGGGAACTGGCTACACCTTC.

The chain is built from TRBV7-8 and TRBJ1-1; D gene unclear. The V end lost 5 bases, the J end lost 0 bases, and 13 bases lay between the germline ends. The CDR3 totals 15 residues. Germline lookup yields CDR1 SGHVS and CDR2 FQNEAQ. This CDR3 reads CASSKTQTMNTEAFF. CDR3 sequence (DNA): TGTGCCAGCAGCAAGACTCAAACCATGAACACTGAAGCTTTCTTT. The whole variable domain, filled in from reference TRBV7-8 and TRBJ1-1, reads GAGVSQSPRYKVAKRGQDVALRCDPISGHVSLFWYQQALGQGPEFLTYFQNEAQLDKSGLPSDRFFAERPEGSVSTLKIQRTQQEDSAVYLCASSKTQTMNTEAFFGQGTRLTVV.

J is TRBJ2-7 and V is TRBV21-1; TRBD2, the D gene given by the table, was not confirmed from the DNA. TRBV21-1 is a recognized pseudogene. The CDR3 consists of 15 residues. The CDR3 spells CASKRRLMASYEQYF. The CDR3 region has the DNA TGTGCCAGCAAGCGACGGCTAATGGCTTCCTACGAGCAGTACTTC.

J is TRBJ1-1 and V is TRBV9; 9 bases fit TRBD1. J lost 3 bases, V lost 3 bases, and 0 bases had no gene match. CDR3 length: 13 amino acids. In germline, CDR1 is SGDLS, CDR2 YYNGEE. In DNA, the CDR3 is TGTGCCAGCAGCGGGACAGGGGACACTGAAGCTTTCTTT. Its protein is CASSGTGDTEAFF.

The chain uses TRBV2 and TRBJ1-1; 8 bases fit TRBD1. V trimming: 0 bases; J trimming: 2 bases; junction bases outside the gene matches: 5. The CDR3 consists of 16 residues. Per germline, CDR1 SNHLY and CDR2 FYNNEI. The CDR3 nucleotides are TGTGCCAGCAGTGAAGCGAGGACAGGGAGAAACACTGAAGCTTTCTTT. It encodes CASSEARTGRNTEAFF.

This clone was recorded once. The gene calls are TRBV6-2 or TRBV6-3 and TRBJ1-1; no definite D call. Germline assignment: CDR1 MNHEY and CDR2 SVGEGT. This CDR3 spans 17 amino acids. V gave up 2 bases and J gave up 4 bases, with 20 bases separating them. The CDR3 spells CASSYPTGGGGFTEAFF. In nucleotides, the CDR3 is TGTGCCAGCAGTTACCCGACGGGAGGAGGAGGGTTCACTGAAGCTTTCTTT.

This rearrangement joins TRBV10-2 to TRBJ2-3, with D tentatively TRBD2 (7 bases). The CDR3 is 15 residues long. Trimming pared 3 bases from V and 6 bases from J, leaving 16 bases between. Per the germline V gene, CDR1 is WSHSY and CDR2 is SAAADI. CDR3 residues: CASSDSRGPTDTQYF. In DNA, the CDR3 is TGCGCCAGCAGTGATTCGCGGGGGCCCACCGATACGCAGTATTTT.